This entry features one T cell receptor (beta chain) sequence. These data are taken from a study of shared clonotypes between healthy human individuals. For each subset, genomic DNA was distributed in equal portions over several immunoSEQ plates. Some clones are missing from TCRdb's copy, which holds only in-frame ones; the method was immunoSEQ multiplex PCR. The sample has fewer than 600,000 clones, 75% to 85% seen once. Adults of Caucasian background living in Nashville, Tennessee made up all donors. Germline CDR1 reads MDHEN; CDR2 reads SYDVKM. This CDR3 has 13 amino acids. The V end lost 11 bases, the J end lost 1 base, and 13 bases lay between the germline ends.

Sequencing was carried out using PBMCs. The receptor's source is a woman between 40 and 50 years old in good health. Some clones in this sample may be carry-over from other donors' samples. J is TRBJ2-3 and V is TRBV28, with D perhaps assigned TRBD1 or TRBD2 (5 bases each). CDR3 sequence: CASRGSGTDTQYF. The CDR3 region has the DNA TGTGCCTCGAGGGGAAGTGGCACAGATACGCAGTATTTT.